This T cell receptor (beta chain) was retrieved from a study of T cell responses to AZD1222 COVID-19 vaccine. Broader study findings: With two AZD1222 doses given, Spike-specific TCR breadth and depth both rose.

The CDR3 length is 15 residues. With 6 bases clipped from V and 9 bases from J, the junction kept 13 bases outside the gene matches. Germline V gene sequence: CDR1 LNHDA, CDR2 SQIVND (reference sequence). Concerning this clone: Its target is unknown.

Assay: immunoSEQ multiplex PCR; the TCRdb copy retains only in-frame clones and omits some. The sample yields about 110,000 clones, 70% to 90% seen once. The chain has TRBV19 and TRBJ2-4, with 8 bases aligning to TRBD1. This specimen consisted of peripheral blood, obtained on day 0 of AZD1222 vaccination. This receptor was identified in an adult in good health. The CDR3 DNA sequence: TGTGCCAGTAGCGACAGGGGCCCACCGTCGGGCATTCAGTACTTC. This encodes CASSDRGPPSGIQYF.